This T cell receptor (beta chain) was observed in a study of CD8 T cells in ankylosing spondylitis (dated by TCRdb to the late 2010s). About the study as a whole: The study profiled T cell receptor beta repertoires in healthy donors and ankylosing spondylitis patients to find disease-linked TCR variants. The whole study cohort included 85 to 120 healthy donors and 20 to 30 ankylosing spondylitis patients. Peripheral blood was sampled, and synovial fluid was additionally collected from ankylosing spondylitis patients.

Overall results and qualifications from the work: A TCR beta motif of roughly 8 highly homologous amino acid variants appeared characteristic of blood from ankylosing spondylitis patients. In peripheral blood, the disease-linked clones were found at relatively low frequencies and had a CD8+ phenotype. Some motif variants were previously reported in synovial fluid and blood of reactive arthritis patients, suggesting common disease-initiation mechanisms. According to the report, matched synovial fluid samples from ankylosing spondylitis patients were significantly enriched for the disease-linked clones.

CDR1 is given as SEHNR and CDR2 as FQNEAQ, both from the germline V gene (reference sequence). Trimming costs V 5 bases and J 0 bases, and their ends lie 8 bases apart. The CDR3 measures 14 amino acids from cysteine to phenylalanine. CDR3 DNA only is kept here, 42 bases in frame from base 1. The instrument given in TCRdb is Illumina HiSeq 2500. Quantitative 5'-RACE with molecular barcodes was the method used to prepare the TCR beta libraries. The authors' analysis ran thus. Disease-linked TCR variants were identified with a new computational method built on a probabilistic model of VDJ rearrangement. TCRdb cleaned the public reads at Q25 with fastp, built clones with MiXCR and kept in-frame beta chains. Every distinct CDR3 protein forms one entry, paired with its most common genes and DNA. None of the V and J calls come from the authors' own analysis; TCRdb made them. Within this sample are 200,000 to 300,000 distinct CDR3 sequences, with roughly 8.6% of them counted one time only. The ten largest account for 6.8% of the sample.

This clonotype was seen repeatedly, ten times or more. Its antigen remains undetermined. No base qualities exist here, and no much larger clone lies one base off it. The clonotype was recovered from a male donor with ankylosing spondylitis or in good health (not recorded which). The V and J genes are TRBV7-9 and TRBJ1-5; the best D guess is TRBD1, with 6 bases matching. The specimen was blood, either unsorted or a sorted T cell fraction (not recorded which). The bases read TGTGCCAGCAGCAGGACAGATAGCAATCAGCCCCAGCATTTT. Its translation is CASSRTDSNQPQHF.